This T cell receptor (beta chain) was captured in a study of early T cells in non-severe SARS-CoV-2 infection. For the study at large: Alpha and beta chains were unpaired, from unsorted whole-blood bulk RNA.

V was pared by 4 bases and J by 8 bases, with 7 bases of the junction left unmatched. CDR1 is LNHDA and CDR2 is SQIVND in the germline V gene (reference sequence). CDR3 size: 16 residues. Study-wide points: Anti-spike CD8 responses were favored by VDJdb matching, which missed private and CD4 specificities.

This clonotype was detected only a few times. The antigen is not known. Unique molecular identifiers were affixed to single, distinct cDNA molecules. TCRdb recomputed calls from the 5' RACE reads with MiXCR, one row per CDR3 protein. The profile shows 60,000 to 75,000 distinct CDR3 sequences, 3.5% to 6% of them singletons. The receptor was derived from an adult who was a healthcare worker with PCR-confirmed SARS-CoV-2 infection or an uninfected control (not recorded which). The donor label of this sample is uncertain. This sequence joins TRBV19 and TRBJ2-1; 14 nucleotides agree with TRBD2. The source was whole blood, collected at baseline. This CDR3 is CASSTLTSGGEYEQFF. CDR3 DNA: TGTGCCAGTAGTACCCTGACTAGCGGGGGGGAGTATGAGCAGTTCTTC.